This T cell receptor beta chain came from a study of graft-versus-host responses after intestinal transplantation. At the level of the study: Anti-thymocyte globulin was used for induction in all recipients, who then took tacrolimus and steroids for approximately 3 years.

Method: immunoSEQ multiplex PCR; TCRdb's copy keeps in-frame clones and lacks some. The table lists over 120,000 clones, 92% of them singletons. On this clone: What it recognizes is unknown.

This CDR3 contains 15 residues. CDR1 LGHNA and CDR2 YSLEER come from the germline V gene. Trimming took 1 base from V and 10 from J, leaving 17 bases between them. The sequence was collected from a human donor who received an intestinal transplant. This material consisted of unstimulated CD4+ T cells sorted from spleen or lymph node cells, taken before intestinal transplant. V is TRBV4-3 and J is TRBJ2-1; the D gene is possibly TRBD1 (6 bases). CDR3 nucleotide sequence: TGCGCCAGCAGCCAAGCTCCTCAAACAGGGAACGAGCAGTTCTTC. Protein sequence: CASSQAPQTGNEQFF.